This entry lists 13 T cell receptor beta chains sequenced from one sample in a study of technical replicates of blood from several donors (dated by TCRdb to about 2017). Library construction relied on the immunoSEQ multiplex PCR assay. TCRdb's version of the immuneACCESS table is confined to in-frame rearrangements and falls short of the full clone set. An unresolved V gene accounts for under half of the shortfall where checked; the remainder is of unknown origin. Counted in this sample were some 74,000 clones; 70% to 90% of them appeared once. Roughly 0.38% of the sample is taken by the ten largest. The sample was T cells isolated from PBMCs. The receptors were sampled from a human donor in good health.

The chain combines TRBV6-1 with TRBJ1-5, with D perhaps matching TRBD1 (5 bases). The CDR3 runs 19 residues. The germline CDR1 and CDR2 sequences are MNHNS and SASEGT. The ends were cut back, 2 bases at V and 6 bases at J, with 26 bases in the middle. The CDR3: CASSELTGFPQGWSQPQHF. The CDR3 nucleotides are TGTGCCAGCAGTGAATTAACAGGTTTTCCCCAGGGATGGAGTCAGCCCCAGCATTTT.

CDR3 sequence: CASGEGLVQETQYF. The CDR3 bases are TGTGCTAGTGGTGAGGGACTAGTTCAAGAGACCCAGTACTTC. This chain links TRBV12-5 with TRBJ2-5, with 8 positions matching TRBD2. Germline assignment: CDR1 LGHNT and CDR2 FRNRAP. This CDR3 has 14 residues. J gave up 2 bases and V 5 bases, and 4 bases lay outside the gene matches. Using reference TRBV12-5 and TRBJ2-5 for the parts outside the CDR3, the full variable domain is DARVTQTPRHKVTEMGQEVTMRCQPILGHNTVFWYRQTMMQGLELLAYFRNRAPLDDSGMPKDRFSAEMPDATLATLKIQPSEPRDSAVYFCASGEGLVQETQYFGPGTRLLVL.

The V call is TRBV19, the J call TRBJ2-7, with 10 bases lining up with TRBD1. V shed 3 bases, J shed 2 bases, and the junction held 7 bases outside the gene matches. Germline lookup yields CDR1 LNHDA and CDR2 SQIVND (reference sequence). The CDR3 extends over 16 amino acids. The CDR3 protein is CASSIARDRGAYEQYF. DNA of the CDR3: TGTGCCAGTAGTATTGCCCGGGACAGGGGAGCCTACGAGCAGTACTTC.

The V and J genes are TRBV25-1 and TRBJ1-1, with a tentative D call TRBD1 (5 bases). The CDR3 totals 15 residues. Trimming cost V 1 base and J 1 base, with 10 bases left between them. Looked up from germline, CDR1 is MGHDK and CDR2 is SYGVNS. CDR3: CASSEFRGENTEAFF. The CDR3 nucleotides are TGTGCCAGCAGTGAATTCCGGGGGGAGAACACTGAAGCTTTCTTT.

The chain couples TRBV6-5 to TRBJ2-7, with 9 nucleotides matching TRBD2. CDR3 length equals 14 residues. The V segment lost 6 bases and the J segment 2 bases; nucleotides outside the gene matches: 5. Germline-derived CDR1 and CDR2 are MNHEY and SVGAGI. CDR3 in amino acids: CASRPVAGAYEQYF. The CDR3 region has the DNA TGTGCCAGCAGACCCGTAGCGGGAGCCTACGAGCAGTACTTC.

A single count supports this clone. This chain connects TRBV18 to TRBJ1-5; the match to TRBD1 covers 9 bases. In germline, CDR1 is KGHSH, CDR2 LQKENI. The CDR3 is 15 residues long. With 11 bases clipped from V and 4 bases from J, the junction kept 12 bases outside the gene matches. CDR3 sequence reads: CASSGGQGINQPQHF. In DNA form, the CDR3 reads TGTGCCTCTTCCGGCGGACAGGGGATTAATCAGCCCCAGCATTTT.

The chain carries TRBV5-1 and TRBJ2-1, with 11 bases that match TRBD2. The junction had 4 bases not matched to a gene; V was cut back by 0 bases and J by 8 bases. The V gene's germline CDR1 is SGHRS and CDR2 YFSETQ. The CDR3 consists of 15 residues. The CDR3 coding sequence is TGCGCCAGCAGCTTGGTCCTACTAGCGGGAGATGAGCAGTTCTTC. Translation gives CASSLVLLAGDEQFF.

V gene TRBV15 combines with J gene TRBJ2-5; 8 bases map to TRBD2. There are 15 residues in the CDR3. V was clipped by 6 bases and J by 7 bases; unmatched bases: 13. Germline values: CDR1 LNHNV, CDR2 YYDKDF (reference sequence). The CDR3 nucleotides are TGTGCCACCAGTTCGAGCGGGAGTACTTTTCGGACCCAGTACTTC. It translates to CATSSSGSTFRTQYF.

The J gene is TRBJ2-2, the V gene TRBV9; possible D gene TRBD1, 6 bases. V was shortened by 0 bases and J by 5 bases, with 23 bases between the two germline ends. Germline loops: CDR1 SGDLS, CDR2 YYNGEE. This CDR3 contains 19 residues. The CDR3 loop is CASSVAQGQGSGVTGELFF. Written as DNA, the CDR3 is TGTGCCAGCAGCGTAGCGCAGGGGCAAGGGTCAGGGGTGACCGGGGAGCTGTTTTTT.

The chain is built from TRBV11-1 and TRBJ2-1; 10 bases fit TRBD2. Germline-derived CDR1 and CDR2 are SGHAT and FQDESV (reference sequence). The CDR3 loop spans 16 amino acids. V gave up 4 bases and J gave up 8 bases; unmatched junction bases: 11. This chain's CDR3 is CASSWRVASGSDEQFF. The CDR3 DNA reads TGTGCCAGCAGCTGGCGGGTGGCTAGCGGGAGCGATGAGCAGTTCTTC. The full variable domain, completed using reference TRBV11-1 and TRBJ2-1, is EAEVAQSPRYKITEKSQAVAFWCDPISGHATLYWYRQILGQGPELLVQFQDESVVDDSQLPKDRFSAERLKGVDSTLKIQPAELGDSAMYLCASSWRVASGSDEQFFGPGTRLTVL.

V gene TRBV7-9 combines with J gene TRBJ2-3; 11 bases agree with TRBD2. The CDR3 runs to 16 residues. Germline lookup yields CDR1 SEHNR and CDR2 FQNEAQ (reference sequence). With 1 base clipped from V and 8 bases from J, the junction kept 8 bases outside the gene matches. The CDR3 DNA reads TGTGCCAGCAGCTTAGAGGCGTCTAGCGGGAGGTTTACGCAGTATTTT. It encodes CASSLEASSGRFTQYF.

This clone was counted between two and nine times. This chain joins TRBV9 and TRBJ2-2, with a possible D match to TRBD2 (6 bases). The V gene's germline CDR1 is SGDLS and CDR2 YYNGEE. The CDR3 is made up of 15 amino acids. The ends were cut back, 4 bases at V and 6 bases at J, with 16 bases in the middle. This CDR3 reads CASSPAGSRAGELFF. The CDR3 DNA reads TGTGCCAGCAGCCCAGCGGGCAGCAGGGCCGGGGAGCTGTTTTTT.

The rearrangement uses TRBV4-1 and TRBJ1-4, with 7 bases identical to TRBD1. This CDR3 has 17 amino acids. Germline assignment: CDR1 MGHRA and CDR2 YSYEKL. The junction had 13 bases not matched to a gene; V was cut back by 2 bases and J by 7 bases. Here the CDR3 DNA reads TGCGCCAGCAGCCAAAGTAGGGGGCGCGAATTGGGTGAAAAACTGTTTTTT. Translated: CASSQSRGRELGEKLFF.